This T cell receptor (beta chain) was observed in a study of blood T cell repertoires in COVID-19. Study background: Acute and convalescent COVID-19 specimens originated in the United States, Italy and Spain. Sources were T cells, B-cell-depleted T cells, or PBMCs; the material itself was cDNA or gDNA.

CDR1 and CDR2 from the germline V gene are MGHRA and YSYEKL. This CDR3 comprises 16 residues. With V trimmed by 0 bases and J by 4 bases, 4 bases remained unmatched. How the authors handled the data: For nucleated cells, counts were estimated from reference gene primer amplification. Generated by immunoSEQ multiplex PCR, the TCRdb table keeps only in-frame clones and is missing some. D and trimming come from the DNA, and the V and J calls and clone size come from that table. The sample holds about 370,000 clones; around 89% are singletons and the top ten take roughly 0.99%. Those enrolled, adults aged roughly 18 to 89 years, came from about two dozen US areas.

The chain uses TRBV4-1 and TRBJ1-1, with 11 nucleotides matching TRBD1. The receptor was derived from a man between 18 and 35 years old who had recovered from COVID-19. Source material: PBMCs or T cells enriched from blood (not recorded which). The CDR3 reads CASSQEGQGEGTEAFF. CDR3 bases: TGCGCCAGCAGCCAAGAGGGACAGGGGGAGGGCACTGAAGCTTTCTTT.